This is a list of T cell receptor beta chains from one sample in a study of cytomegalovirus exposure and HLA in healthy donors. The assay was immunoSEQ multiplex PCR, and TCRdb's table has in-frame clones only and misses some. The table records tens of thousands of clones, roughly 92% of them present only once. Material: PBMCs. These receptors were collected from a woman under 30 in good health and CMV-seronegative. The CDR3 runs from the conserved cysteine through the conserved F or W. D genes are given only for firm matches.

CDR3 protein: CAWSKQGIGYGYTF
J gene: TRBJ1-2
V gene: TRBV30
D gene: .

CDR3 protein: CASSQGTGYGYTF
J gene: TRBJ1-2
V gene: TRBV4-1
D gene: TRBD1

CDR3 protein: CASSSSGGHLDTQYF
J gene: TRBJ2-3
V gene: TRBV5-1
D gene: TRBD2

CDR3 protein: CASSGGGGVETQYF
J gene: TRBJ2-5
V gene: TRBV6-1
D gene: .

CDR3 protein: CASSFDGGAGDTQYF
J gene: TRBJ2-3
V gene: TRBV27
D gene: TRBD2

CDR3 protein: CASGRDRVFNEQYF
J gene: TRBJ2-7
V gene: TRBV28
D gene: TRBD1

CDR3 protein: CASSLVPGSGEKLFF
J gene: TRBJ1-4
V gene: TRBV7-6
D gene: .

CDR3 protein: CASSPQGYAEAFF
J gene: TRBJ1-1
V gene: TRBV19
D gene: .

CDR3 protein: CASSYGQGSEKLFF
J gene: TRBJ1-4
V gene: TRBV5-1
D gene: TRBD1

CDR3 protein: CASSRTAGTASTDTQYF
J gene: TRBJ2-3
V gene: TRBV6-4
D gene: TRBD1

CDR3 protein: CASRIGQGIHGYTF
J gene: TRBJ1-2
V gene: TRBV6-5
D gene: TRBD1

CDR3 protein: CASSPRTGHGYTF
J gene: TRBJ1-2
V gene: TRBV19
D gene: TRBD1

CDR3 protein: CASSQDGASRYF
J gene: TRBJ2-7
V gene: TRBV4-1
D gene: .

CDR3 protein: CAWTAGGYGYTF
J gene: TRBJ1-2
V gene: TRBV30
D gene: TRBD1

CDR3 protein: CASTGGYIQYF
J gene: TRBJ2-4
V gene: TRBV28
D gene: TRBD2

CDR3 protein: CASSQDRVKAAFF
J gene: TRBJ1-1
V gene: TRBV4-1
D gene: .

CDR3 protein: CASSFYRKYNEQFF
J gene: TRBJ2-1
V gene: TRBV28
D gene: .

CDR3 protein: CASRGQLNTEAFF
J gene: TRBJ1-1
V gene: TRBV10-1
D gene: TRBD1

CDR3 protein: CASRSRTGRNTGELFF
J gene: TRBJ2-2
V gene: TRBV7-2
D gene: TRBD1

CDR3 protein: CASSVVERAGEAFF
J gene: TRBJ1-1
V gene: TRBV9
D gene: .

CDR3 protein: CASRVGGTGELFF
J gene: TRBJ2-2
V gene: TRBV6-6
D gene: .

CDR3 protein: CASSFRGKGEKLFF
J gene: TRBJ1-4
V gene: TRBV27
D gene: .

CDR3 protein: CASSVLAGEYNEQFF
J gene: TRBJ2-1
V gene: TRBV9
D gene: TRBD2

CDR3 protein: CASSVGRGSYEQYF
J gene: TRBJ2-7
V gene: TRBV9
D gene: .

CDR3 protein: CASRTGTGWNSPLHF
J gene: TRBJ1-6
V gene: TRBV6-1
D gene: TRBD1

CDR3 protein: CASSLRTGARWEQYF
J gene: TRBJ2-7
V gene: TRBV7-9
D gene: TRBD1

CDR3 protein: CASSYSVQDRGGYTF
J gene: TRBJ1-2
V gene: TRBV6-5
D gene: TRBD1

CDR3 protein: CASSQDRGGGRDTQYF
J gene: TRBJ2-3
V gene: TRBV4-1
D gene: .

CDR3 protein: CASSGDGANVLTF
J gene: TRBJ2-6
V gene: TRBV6-5
D gene: .

CDR3 protein: CASSYSRGLNTEAFF
J gene: TRBJ1-1
V gene: TRBV6-5
D gene: .

CDR3 protein: CASSLVLEGSYNEQFF
J gene: TRBJ2-1
V gene: TRBV7-8
D gene: .

CDR3 protein: CASSFYGGSATNEKLFF
J gene: TRBJ1-4
V gene: TRBV7-9
D gene: .

CDR3 protein: CARWTSGGYNEQFF
J gene: TRBJ2-1
V gene: TRBV6-1
D gene: TRBD2

CDR3 protein: CASSPARSRETQYF
J gene: TRBJ2-5
V gene: TRBV5-1
D gene: .

CDR3 protein: CATSRASGGRETQYF
J gene: TRBJ2-5
V gene: TRBV15
D gene: TRBD2

CDR3 protein: CASSDRGTDTQYF
J gene: TRBJ2-3
V gene: TRBV6-4
D gene: .

CDR3 protein: CASSLGLSSEQYF
J gene: TRBJ2-7
V gene: TRBV14
D gene: .

CDR3 protein: CASSIALRGYSQYF
J gene: TRBJ2-3
V gene: TRBV19
D gene: TRBD1

CDR3 protein: CAWSGGGWETQYF
J gene: TRBJ2-5
V gene: TRBV30
D gene: TRBD2

CDR3 protein: CASGGYEQYF
J gene: TRBJ2-7
V gene: TRBV28
D gene: .

CDR3 protein: CASSEGQENEKLFF
J gene: TRBJ1-4
V gene: TRBV6-1
D gene: TRBD1

CDR3 protein: CASSLGGQGYEQYF
J gene: TRBJ2-7
V gene: TRBV5-1
D gene: TRBD1

CDR3 protein: CASSRDRGGWNEQFF
J gene: TRBJ2-1
V gene: TRBV7-3
D gene: TRBD1

CDR3 protein: CASSVEGGLEQYF
J gene: TRBJ2-7
V gene: TRBV6-5
D gene: TRBD2

CDR3 protein: CASSPDRNYGYTF
J gene: TRBJ1-2
V gene: TRBV14
D gene: TRBD1

CDR3 protein: CASSSGRSSGNTIYF
J gene: TRBJ1-3
V gene: TRBV7-7
D gene: .

CDR3 protein: CASSKRDSSGNTIYF
J gene: TRBJ1-3
V gene: TRBV6-1
D gene: TRBD1

CDR3 protein: CASSLSQGAQGYTF
J gene: TRBJ1-2
V gene: TRBV5-1
D gene: TRBD1

CDR3 protein: CASRPPTSGGDRYNEQFF
J gene: TRBJ2-1
V gene: TRBV7-9
D gene: TRBD2

CDR3 protein: CASRANYGYTF
J gene: TRBJ1-2
V gene: TRBV7-9
D gene: .

CDR3 protein: CASSYWAAGSTDTQYF
J gene: TRBJ2-3
V gene: TRBV6-5
D gene: .

CDR3 protein: CASSLVSRGARDTQYF
J gene: TRBJ2-3
V gene: TRBV7-9
D gene: TRBD2

CDR3 protein: CASSRRTGRLVEKLFF
J gene: TRBJ1-4
V gene: TRBV27
D gene: TRBD1

CDR3 protein: CTSSRFTRSGQPQHF
J gene: TRBJ1-5
V gene: TRBV1
D gene: .

CDR3 protein: CASSLTFGVPSNQPQHF
J gene: TRBJ1-5
V gene: TRBV4-3
D gene: .

CDR3 protein: CASSNRGMNTEAFF
J gene: TRBJ1-1
V gene: TRBV6-5
D gene: TRBD1

CDR3 protein: CASTLTGGDQPQHF
J gene: TRBJ1-5
V gene: TRBV7-6
D gene: .